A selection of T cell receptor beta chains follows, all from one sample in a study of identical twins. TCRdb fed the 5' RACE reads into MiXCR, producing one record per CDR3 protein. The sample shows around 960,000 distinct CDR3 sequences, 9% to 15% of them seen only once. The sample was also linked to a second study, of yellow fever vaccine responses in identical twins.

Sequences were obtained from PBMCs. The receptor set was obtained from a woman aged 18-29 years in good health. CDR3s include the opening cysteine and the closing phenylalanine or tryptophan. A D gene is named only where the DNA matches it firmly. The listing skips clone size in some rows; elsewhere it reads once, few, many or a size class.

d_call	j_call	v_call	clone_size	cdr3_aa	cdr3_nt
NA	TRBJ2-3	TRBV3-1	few	CASSQWAVFGTDTQYF	TGTGCCAGCAGCCAATGGGCAGTATTTGGGACAGATACGCAGTATTTT
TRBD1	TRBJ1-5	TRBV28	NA	CASSLTGFPGQGAVQPQHF	TGTGCCAGCAGTTTAACTGGATTCCCGGGACAGGGGGCTGTTCAGCCCCAGCATTTT
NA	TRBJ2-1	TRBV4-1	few	CASSPRGQDYNEQFF	TGCGCCAGCAGCCCACGGGGGCAGGATTACAATGAGCAGTTCTTC
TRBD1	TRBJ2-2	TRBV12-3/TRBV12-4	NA	CAISHTGTGVGTGELFF	TGTGCCATCAGCCACACCGGGACAGGGGTCGGGACCGGGGAGCTGTTTTTT
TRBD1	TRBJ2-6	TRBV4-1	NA	CASSQAPGQGYSGANVLTF	TGCGCCAGCAGCCAAGCTCCAGGACAGGGTTACTCTGGGGCCAACGTCCTGACTTTC
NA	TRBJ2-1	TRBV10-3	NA	CAIRLSRTNNEQFF	TGTGCCATCAGACTTTCTCGGACTAACAATGAGCAGTTCTTC
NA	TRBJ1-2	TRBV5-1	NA	CASSYRTAREFNYGYTF	TGCGCCAGCAGCTACAGGACAGCAAGAGAATTTAACTATGGCTACACCTTC
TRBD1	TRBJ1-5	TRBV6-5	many	CASSYVDRDNQPQHF	TGTGCCAGCAGTTACGTGGACAGGGACAATCAGCCCCAGCATTTT
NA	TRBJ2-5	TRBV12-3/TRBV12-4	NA	CASTWAFQETQYF	TGTGCCAGCACCTGGGCGTTTCAAGAGACCCAGTACTTC
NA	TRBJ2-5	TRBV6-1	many	CASRRRPMQGLETQYF	TGTGCCAGCAGGCGACGACCCATGCAGGGTTTAGAGACCCAGTACTTC
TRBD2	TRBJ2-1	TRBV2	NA	CASNLLAGAGNEQFF	TGTGCCAGCAACCTACTAGCGGGAGCTGGGAATGAGCAGTTCTTC
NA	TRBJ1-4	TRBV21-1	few	CASSGQGEGEKLFF	TGTGCCAGCAGCGGACAGGGTGAAGGTGAAAAACTGTTTTTT
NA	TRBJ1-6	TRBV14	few	CASRRGLYNSPLHF	TGTGCCAGCAGACGGGGACTCTATAATTCACCCCTCCACTTT
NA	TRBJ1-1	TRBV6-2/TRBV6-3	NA	CASSYSRHRGTEAFF	TGTGCCAGCAGTTACTCGAGGCACCGCGGCACTGAAGCTTTCTTT
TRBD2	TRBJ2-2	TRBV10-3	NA	CAISSGTSGGTGELFF	TGTGCCATCAGCTCCGGGACTAGCGGGGGTACCGGGGAGCTGTTTTTT
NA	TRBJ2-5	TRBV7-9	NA	CASSSPGPGRETQYF	TGTGCCAGCAGCTCACCGGGACCTGGTAGGGAGACCCAGTACTTC
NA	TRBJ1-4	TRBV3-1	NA	CASSTGEKLFF	TGTGCCAGCAGCACCGGAGAAAAACTGTTTTTT
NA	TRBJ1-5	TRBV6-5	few	CASSYSGRSNQPQHF	TGTGCCAGCAGTTACTCGGGCAGAAGCAATCAGCCCCAGCATTTT
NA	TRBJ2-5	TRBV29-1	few	CSVALLVKETQYF	TGCAGCGTCGCCCTCCTAGTGAAAGAGACCCAGTACTTC
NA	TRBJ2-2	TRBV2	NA	CASAPGMGAGELFF	TGTGCCAGCGCCCCTGGGATGGGCGCCGGGGAGCTGTTTTTT
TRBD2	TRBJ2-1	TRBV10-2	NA	CASRKAGEQINEQFF	TGCGCCAGCAGAAAGGCGGGGGAGCAGATAAATGAGCAGTTCTTC
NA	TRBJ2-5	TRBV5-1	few	CASSLIVQGETQYF	TGCGCCAGCAGCTTGATCGTCCAAGGAGAGACCCAGTACTTC
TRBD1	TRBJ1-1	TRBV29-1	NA	CSAGQGYSEAFF	TGCAGCGCCGGACAGGGGTACTCTGAAGCTTTCTTT
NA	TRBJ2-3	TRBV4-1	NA	CASSQENQRPDTQYF	TGCGCCAGCAGCCAAGAGAACCAAAGGCCAGATACGCAGTATTTT
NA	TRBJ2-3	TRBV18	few	CASSQQGLQDTQYF	TGTGCCAGCTCACAGCAGGGTTTGCAAGATACGCAGTATTTT
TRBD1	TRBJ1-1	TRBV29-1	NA	CSVEVGTGAEAFF	TGCAGCGTTGAAGTGGGGACAGGGGCTGAAGCTTTCTTT
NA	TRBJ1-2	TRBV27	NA	CASSSWGAAGGYTF	TGTGCCAGCAGTTCGTGGGGTGCGGCGGGGGGCTACACCTTC
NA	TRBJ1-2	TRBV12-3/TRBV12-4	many	CASSLANLEVNYGYTF	TGTGCCAGCAGTTTAGCGAACCTGGAGGTGAACTATGGCTACACCTTC
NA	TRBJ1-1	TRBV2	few	CASSEYSLEAFF	TGTGCCAGCAGTGAATACAGTCTGGAAGCTTTCTTT
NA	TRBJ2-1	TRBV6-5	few	CASNWGSYNEQFF	TGTGCCAGCAATTGGGGCTCCTACAATGAGCAGTTCTTC